Shown below are 13 T cell receptor beta chains from a single sample sequenced in a study of spatial heterogeneity in lung cancer. Documented time point: sample taken at primary tumor resection. The authors sequenced whole RNA from tumor, nontumor lung or frozen PBMC without sorting. From the 5' RACE reads, TCRdb called clonotypes with MiXCR, one entry per CDR3 protein. In the table there are about 12,000 distinct CDR3 sequences, about 3.9% of which are singletons. The sequences come from PBMCs, collected at surgery. Receptors originate from a male donor with early-stage non-small cell lung cancer.

This clonotype came up many times. Little can be read into the size of this beta chain, an off-target read in a library designed for alpha chains. The V and J genes are TRBV7-2 and TRBJ2-3, with 8 bases lining up with TRBD2. J lost 2 bases, V lost 7 bases, and 17 bases had no gene match. The CDR3 extends over 18 amino acids. Germline CDR1 SGHTA, CDR2 FQGNSA. The CDR3 region has the DNA TGTGCCAGCACCCCTGGGACTAGGGGAATCTCAATCACAGATACGCAGTATTTT. This encodes CASTPGTRGISITDTQYF.

The table lists this clonotype with many counts. This beta chain is an unintended read in a library built for alpha chains; its size means little. The chain recombines TRBV20-1 with TRBJ2-7, with TRBD2 identical over 13 bases. The CDR3 totals 17 residues. The junction had 11 bases not matched to a gene; V was cut back by 6 bases and J by 0 bases. Germline V gene data show CDR1 as DFQATT and CDR2 as SNEGSKA (reference sequence). The CDR3 DNA follows: TGCAGTGCCAGGGGACTAGCGGGATTAGGGGTCTCCTACGAGCAGTACTTC. This translates into CSARGLAGLGVSYEQYF.

This clonotype occurred many times. As an off-target read in a library built for alpha chains, this beta chain has a frequency of little significance. The genes are TRBV2 and TRBJ2-7, with 7 bases identical to TRBD2. Germline-derived CDR1 and CDR2 are SNHLY and FYNNEI. The length of the CDR3 is 14 residues. V gave up 5 bases and J gave up 9 bases; unmatched junction bases: 13. This CDR3 is CASSPTAGTTRQYF. In DNA form, the CDR3 reads TGTGCCAGCAGTCCCACGGCAGGGACTACGAGGCAGTACTTC. The complete variable domain, with remaining parts taken from reference TRBV2 and TRBJ2-7, reads EPEVTQTPSHQVTQMGQEVILRCVPISNHLYFYWYRQILGQKVEFLVSFYNNEISEKSEIFDDQFSVERPDGSNFTLKIRSTKLEDSAMYFCASSPTAGTTRQYFGPGTRLTVT.

Comments on this clonotype: Sequence at one end of the junction differs from germline and may be a read error. With the library built for alpha chains, this beta chain is off target and its frequency is not meaningful. The gene calls are TRBV20-1 and TRBJ1-5; 9 positions match TRBD1. The CDR3 covers 18 residues. In germline, CDR1 is DFQATT, CDR2 SNEGSKA (reference sequence). DNA of the CDR3: TGCAGTGCTAGAGCCCTCGAACCGGGACAGGGATACAATCAGCTCCAGCATTTT. It encodes CSARALEPGQGYNQLQHF.

Remarks on this clonotype: This beta chain is a stray read from a library made for alpha chains; its abundance is not meaningful. The chain recombines TRBV6-6 with TRBJ2-4; TRBD1 agrees at 9 bases. The CDR3 covers 14 residues. CDR1 and CDR2 (germline): MNHNY, SVGAGI (reference sequence). Losses at the gene ends were 5 bases for V and 7 bases for J; bases not matched to a gene: 6. CDR3 bases: TGTGCCAGCAGTCAGCCTGACAGGGGGAACATTCAGTACTTC. It is translated as CASSQPDRGNIQYF.

This clonotype has a count of ten or more. Being off target in a library aimed at alpha chains, this beta chain has a size of little meaning. The chain has TRBV20-1 and TRBJ2-7; the D is unclear. CDR1 and CDR2 from the germline V gene are DFQATT and SNEGSKA (reference sequence). The V end lost 5 bases, the J end lost 6 bases, and 23 bases lay between the germline ends. The CDR3 has 15 residues. CDR3 bases: TGCAGTGCTCCCGCATACTACGGTCGGCCATCCGAGCAGTACTTC. Amino acid sequence: CSAPAYYGRPSEQYF.

This clonotype was seen a few times. In a library made to pick up alpha chains, this beta chain is a stray read with a size that means little. This sequence joins TRBV3-1 and TRBJ2-4; D might be TRBD2 (6 bases). Per germline, CDR1 LGHDT and CDR2 YNNKEL (reference sequence). With 5 bases removed from V and 0 bases from J, the gap between germline ends came to 14 bases. The CDR3 length is 16 residues. CDR3 amino acids: CASSLGLPLAKNIQYF. The CDR3 DNA reads as TGTGCCAGCAGCTTGGGACTGCCACTAGCCAAAAACATTCAGTACTTC.

This clonotype was picked up many times. This beta chain was picked up by a library intended for alpha chains and is off target, so its count carries little meaning. The chain is built from TRBV7-2 and TRBJ2-7; the match to TRBD2 covers 11 bases. The J segment lost 4 bases and the V segment lost 5 bases, leaving 4 bases of the junction unmatched. The germline gives CDR1 SGHTA, CDR2 FQGNSA. CDR3 length equals 14 residues. The chain's CDR3 is CASSRTSGQYEQYF. The CDR3 coding sequence is TGTGCCAGCAGCCGGACTAGCGGGCAATACGAGCAGTACTTC.

There are many counts of this clonotype. This beta chain is a stray read from a library made for alpha chains; its abundance is not meaningful. The genes are TRBV4-3 and TRBJ2-1; D might be TRBD2 (6 bases). V lost 1 base and J lost 9, with 16 bases in between. Germline loops: CDR1 LGHNA, CDR2 YSLEER. The CDR3 consists of 15 residues. CDR3 loop: CASSQGDWVGGEQFF. CDR3 DNA: TGCGCCAGCAGCCAAGGTGATTGGGTCGGGGGTGAGCAGTTCTTC.

This clonotype was detected many times. This beta chain turned up in a library designed for alpha chains; as an off-target read, its abundance says little. The chain is built from TRBV28 and TRBJ2-1; a weak D match, TRBD2 (5 bases). The CDR3 is 18 amino acids. Germline lookup yields CDR1 MDHEN and CDR2 SYDVKM. V was pared by 4 bases and J by 4 bases, with 23 bases between. The CDR3 DNA reads TGTGCCAGCAGTTCGCCTCCTGGTTGGGAGTCTTCGTACAATGAGCAGTTCTTC. Translating it yields CASSSPPGWESSYNEQFF.

To note about this clonotype: A much larger clone differs by one base, so this may be a read error. Because this beta chain is a stray read in a library intended to capture alpha chains, its abundance should not be given much weight. The gene calls are TRBV4-1 and TRBJ2-2; D is ambiguous. V lost 3 bases and J 4 bases, leaving 15 bases between the germline ends. Germline loops: CDR1 MGHRA, CDR2 YSYEKL. The CDR3 has 16 amino acids. Here the CDR3 reads CASSHVGRLGTGELFF. The CDR3 bases are TGCGCCAGCAGCCATGTCGGAAGGCTTGGCACCGGGGAGCTGTTTTTT.

This clonotype has ten or more counts. This beta chain is a stray sequence in a library constructed for alpha chains; its clone size is not meaningful. This chain links TRBV7-9 with TRBJ1-4, with D unresolved. Trimming shortened V by 7 bases and J by 3 bases, and 9 bases separated the two germline ends. Germline lookup yields CDR1 SEHNR and CDR2 FQNEAQ (reference sequence). The CDR3 covers 13 residues. The CDR3 spells CASKVQANEKLFF. Here the CDR3 DNA reads TGTGCCAGCAAGGTGCAGGCTAATGAAAAACTGTTTTTT.

Many counts were recorded for this clonotype. This beta chain is an unintended read in a library built for alpha chains; its size means little. CDR3 DNA: TGTGCCAGCAGCTTAGCGGCACAGCGGGGCTACACCTTC. Translating it yields CASSLAAQRGYTF. The chain employs TRBV7-9 and TRBJ1-2; D gene uncertain. V gave up 0 bases and J gave up 8 bases, with 10 bases separating them. CDR3 length: 13 residues. Per the germline V gene, CDR1 is SEHNR and CDR2 is FQNEAQ (reference sequence).